Listed below are T cell receptor beta chains from one sample, sequenced in a study of blood T cell repertoires in COVID-19. Assay: immunoSEQ multiplex PCR; the TCRdb copy retains only in-frame clones and omits some. In the table there are around 250,000 clones, 86% of which are singletons. The sample comprised peripheral blood. All receptors come from a man aged 35 to 55 with active or convalescent COVID-19. Both conserved end residues are part of each CDR3. D genes are given only for firm matches. A row's size may be missing; if present it is once, few, many or a size class.

cdr3_aa cdr3_nt j_call d_call clone_size v_call
CASSLLLLAGAELGDTQYF TGCGCCAGCAGCTTACTACTCCTAGCGGGGGCCGAGTTGGGAGATACGCAGTATTTT TRBJ2-3 TRBD2 NA TRBV5-1
CASRNTGNAEAFF TGTGCCAGCAGGAATACAGGGAATGCTGAAGCTTTCTTT TRBJ1-1 NA NA TRBV6-5
CAWSVSGQGAFSYEQYF TGTGCCTGGAGTGTATCGGGACAGGGGGCTTTTTCCTACGAGCAGTACTTC TRBJ2-7 TRBD1 NA TRBV30
CASSERAGETQYF TGTGCCAGCAGTGAAAGGGCGGGGGAGACCCAGTACTTC TRBJ2-5 NA NA TRBV2
CASRSRLGLRGSHSNQPQHF TGTGCCAGCAGAAGCCGCCTCGGCCTCAGAGGGAGTCATAGCAATCAGCCCCAGCATTTT TRBJ1-5 NA NA TRBV28
CASRLDGRASGELFF TGTGCCAGCAGACTGGACGGGAGGGCGTCCGGGGAGCTGTTTTTT TRBJ2-2 TRBD2 NA TRBV5-4
CASKREGRLYEQYF TGTGCCAGCAAGCGGGAGGGCCGTCTCTACGAGCAGTACTTC TRBJ2-7 TRBD2 NA TRBV6-5
CASSLRGAGDEQYF TGTGCCAGCAGCTTGCGGGGGGCCGGGGACGAGCAGTACTTC TRBJ2-7 TRBD2 NA TRBV9
CASSTGTGRSDQPQHF TGTGCCAGCAGTACAGGGACAGGGCGATCCGATCAGCCCCAGCATTTT TRBJ1-5 TRBD1 NA TRBV27
CASSLTGGNGYTF TGTGCCAGCAGCTTAACAGGAGGCAATGGCTACACCTTC TRBJ1-2 NA NA TRBV7-3
CASSPERDTYGYTF TGTGCCAGCAGCCCCGAAAGGGACACCTATGGCTACACCTTC TRBJ1-2 NA NA TRBV7-9
CASSQDYRTGQNGELFF TGTGCCAGCAGCCAAGATTATCGGACAGGACAGAACGGGGAGCTGTTTTTT TRBJ2-2 TRBD1 NA TRBV3-1/TRBV3-2
CASQPGLAEKYEQYF TGCGCCAGCCAGCCGGGACTAGCGGAAAAATACGAGCAGTACTTC TRBJ2-7 TRBD2 NA TRBV5-1
CASSRTGDEKLFF TGTGCCAGTAGTAGGACAGGGGATGAAAAACTGTTTTTT TRBJ1-4 TRBD1 NA TRBV19
CASYASPTNEKLFF TGTGCCAGCTACGCGAGCCCAACTAATGAAAAACTGTTTTTT TRBJ1-4 NA NA TRBV5-5
CAARETYSSGNTIYF TGTGCCGCCCGGGAGACATACAGCTCTGGAAACACCATATATTTT TRBJ1-3 NA NA TRBV10-3
CASSAEERDYDNEQFF TGTGCCAGCAGCGCAGAGGAGAGGGACTACGACAATGAGCAGTTCTTC TRBJ2-1 TRBD2 NA TRBV9
CSVESTEAFF TGCAGCGTAGAGTCCACTGAAGCTTTCTTT TRBJ1-1 NA few TRBV29-1
CASTLRSDYEQYF TGTGCCAGCACTCTGAGGTCAGACTACGAGCAGTACTTC TRBJ2-7 NA NA TRBV11-3
CASSQGSSGSDTQYF TGCGCCAGCAGCCAGGGGTCTAGCGGTTCAGATACGCAGTATTTT TRBJ2-3 TRBD2 NA TRBV4-1
CASSHDRDSIYEQYF TGTGCCAGCAGCCACGACCGGGACAGTATCTACGAGCAGTACTTC TRBJ2-7 TRBD1 NA TRBV6-5
CASSGRTGGSTGELFF TGTGCCAGCAGCGGCCGAACAGGGGGGAGCACCGGGGAGCTGTTTTTT TRBJ2-2 TRBD1 NA TRBV3-1/TRBV3-2
CAMGTGGEPYNEQFF TGTGCCATGGGTACAGGGGGCGAGCCCTACAATGAGCAGTTCTTC TRBJ2-1 TRBD1 once TRBV10-3
CASSVDKGNRPYGYTF TGTGCCAGCAGCGTAGATAAGGGGAATCGGCCCTATGGCTACACCTTC TRBJ1-2 NA NA TRBV9
CASSLESARGGELFF TGCGCCAGCAGCTTGGAATCTGCAAGAGGCGGGGAGCTGTTTTTT TRBJ2-2 NA NA TRBV5-1
CASSGLAGPYEQYF TGTGCCAGCTCGGGACTAGCGGGACCATACGAGCAGTACTTC TRBJ2-7 TRBD2 NA TRBV5-5
CASSGGPPNRVEETQYF TGTGCCAGCAGTGGAGGTCCACCCAACAGGGTTGAAGAGACCCAGTACTTC TRBJ2-5 NA NA TRBV25-1
CASSASRGSGELFF TGTGCCAGCAGCGCAAGCAGGGGGTCCGGGGAGCTGTTTTTT TRBJ2-2 TRBD1 NA TRBV7-8
CASSQNSYQETQYF TGTGCCAGCAGCCAAAACAGCTATCAAGAGACCCAGTACTTC TRBJ2-5 NA NA TRBV14
CATQRGEDTEAFF TGTGCCACCCAGCGTGGGGAGGACACTGAAGCTTTCTTT TRBJ1-1 NA once TRBV6-5
CAWKSRDFSLEQYF TGTGCCTGGAAAAGCCGGGACTTTTCCCTGGAGCAGTACTTC TRBJ2-7 NA few TRBV30
CASSGGYRDATDGYTF TGCGCCAGCAGCGGGGGCTATAGGGATGCCACGGATGGCTACACCTTC TRBJ1-2 NA NA TRBV5-1
CAWAATPGYTF TGTGCCTGGGCGGCGACTCCTGGCTACACCTTC TRBJ1-2 NA NA TRBV30
CASSYSAFSDEQYF TGTGCCAGCAGTTACAGTGCATTCTCGGACGAGCAGTACTTC TRBJ2-7 NA NA TRBV6-5
CASSVREDLAKNIQYF TGTGCCAGCAGTGTCCGGGAAGACCTAGCCAAAAACATTCAGTACTTC TRBJ2-4 NA NA TRBV2
CASSLKPDSSQETQYF TGCGCCAGCAGCCTAAAGCCGGACAGCTCCCAAGAGACCCAGTACTTC TRBJ2-5 NA NA TRBV4-1
CASSQSATYGYTF TGTGCCAGCAGCCAATCAGCGACCTATGGCTACACCTTC TRBJ1-2 NA NA TRBV14
CAWAPGPNEKLFF TGTGCCTGGGCACCGGGTCCAAATGAAAAACTGTTTTTT TRBJ1-4 NA NA TRBV30
CASSQSPVNTEAFF TGTGCCAGCTCACAGTCCCCAGTGAACACTGAAGCTTTCTTT TRBJ1-1 NA NA TRBV18
CASSRQDGDEQFF TGTGCCAGCTCACGACAGGACGGCGATGAGCAGTTCTTC TRBJ2-1 NA NA TRBV18
CASSSIWDRGGVAFF TGTGCCAGCAGCTCCATCTGGGACAGGGGAGGCGTAGCTTTCTTT TRBJ1-1 TRBD1 few TRBV11-2
CASSLDRAAEQYF TGTGCCAGCTCGCTAGACAGGGCTGCCGAGCAGTACTTC TRBJ2-7 TRBD1 NA TRBV18
CASSLDDPRGLSYNSPLHF TGTGCCAGCAGCTTAGACGATCCACGGGGACTCTCCTATAATTCACCCCTCCACTTT TRBJ1-6 NA NA TRBV11-2